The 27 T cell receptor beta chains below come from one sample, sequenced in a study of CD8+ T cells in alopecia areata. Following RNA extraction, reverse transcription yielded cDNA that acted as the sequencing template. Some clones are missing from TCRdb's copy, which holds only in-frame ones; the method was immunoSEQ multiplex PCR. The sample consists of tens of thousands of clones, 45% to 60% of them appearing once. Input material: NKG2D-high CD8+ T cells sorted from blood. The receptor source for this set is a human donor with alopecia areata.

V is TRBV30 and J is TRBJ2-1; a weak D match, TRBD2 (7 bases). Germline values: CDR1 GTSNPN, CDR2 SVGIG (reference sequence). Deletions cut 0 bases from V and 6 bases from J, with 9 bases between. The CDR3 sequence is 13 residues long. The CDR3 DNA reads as TGTGCCTGGAGTGTGGGGGGGCGCAATGAGCAGTTCTTC. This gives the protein CAWSVGGRNEQFF. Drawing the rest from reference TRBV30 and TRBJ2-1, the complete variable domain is SQTIHQWPATLVQPVGSPLSLECTVEGTSNPNLYWYRQAAGRGLQLLFYSVGIGQISSEVPQNLSASRPQDRQFILSSKKLLLSDSGFYLCAWSVGGRNEQFFGPGTRLTVL.

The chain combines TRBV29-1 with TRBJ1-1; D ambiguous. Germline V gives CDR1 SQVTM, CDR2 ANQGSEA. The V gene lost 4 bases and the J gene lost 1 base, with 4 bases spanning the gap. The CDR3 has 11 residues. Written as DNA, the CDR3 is TGCAGCGTTGCTAGGAACACTGAAGCTTTCTTT. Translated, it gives CSVARNTEAFF.

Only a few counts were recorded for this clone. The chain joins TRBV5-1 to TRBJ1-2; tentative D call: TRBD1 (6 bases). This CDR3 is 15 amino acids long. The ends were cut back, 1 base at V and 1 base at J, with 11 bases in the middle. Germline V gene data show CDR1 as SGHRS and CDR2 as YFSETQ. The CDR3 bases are TGCGCCAGCAGCTTGTGGACAGAAGATAACTATGGCTACACCTTC. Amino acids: CASSLWTEDNYGYTF.

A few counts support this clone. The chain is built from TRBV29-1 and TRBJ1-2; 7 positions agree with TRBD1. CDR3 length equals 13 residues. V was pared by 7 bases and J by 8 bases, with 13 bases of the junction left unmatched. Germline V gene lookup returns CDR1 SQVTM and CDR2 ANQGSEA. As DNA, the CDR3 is TGCAGCGCCCCGCTGGAGGGGGCGAGGGGCTACACCTTC. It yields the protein CSAPLEGARGYTF.

The CDR3 DNA follows: TGTGCCAGCAGTGCAGATCAGCCCCAGCATTTT. Its protein product is CASSADQPQHF. V gene TRBV28 combines with J gene TRBJ1-5, with no clear D. The germline V gene has CDR1 MDHEN and CDR2 SYDVKM. The CDR3 covers 11 residues. Trimming took off 5 bases at V and 5 bases at J, with 4 bases between the two ends.

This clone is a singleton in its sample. In DNA form, the CDR3 reads TGTGCCAGCTCGGCCAGGGGTTATTCACCCCTCCACTTT. Its translation is CASSARGYSPLHF. The chain employs TRBV27 and TRBJ1-6; TRBD1 might be the D (6 bases). The CDR3 length is 13 residues. Trimming pared 8 bases from V and 8 bases from J, leaving 13 bases between. Germline assignment: CDR1 MNHEY and CDR2 SMNVEV (reference sequence).

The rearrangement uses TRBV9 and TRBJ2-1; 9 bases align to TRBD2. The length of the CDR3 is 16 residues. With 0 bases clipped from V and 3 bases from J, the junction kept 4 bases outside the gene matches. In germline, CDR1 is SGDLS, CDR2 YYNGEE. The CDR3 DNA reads TGTGCCAGCAGCGTAGGCGGGAGGGCTGGCTACAATGAGCAGTTCTTC. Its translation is CASSVGGRAGYNEQFF.

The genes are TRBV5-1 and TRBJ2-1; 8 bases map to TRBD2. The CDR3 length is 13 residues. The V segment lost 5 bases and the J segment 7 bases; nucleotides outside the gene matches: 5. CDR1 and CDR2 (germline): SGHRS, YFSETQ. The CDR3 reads CASRSGSRNEQFF. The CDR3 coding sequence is TGCGCCAGCAGAAGCGGGAGCCGAAATGAGCAGTTCTTC.

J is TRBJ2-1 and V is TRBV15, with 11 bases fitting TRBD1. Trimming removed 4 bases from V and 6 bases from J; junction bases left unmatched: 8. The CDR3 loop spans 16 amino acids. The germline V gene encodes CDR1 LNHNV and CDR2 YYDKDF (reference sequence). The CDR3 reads CATSNTDRGPFNEQFF. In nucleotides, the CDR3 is TGTGCCACCAGCAATACGGACAGGGGGCCTTTCAATGAGCAGTTCTTC. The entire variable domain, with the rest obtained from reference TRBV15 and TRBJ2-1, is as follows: DAMVIQNPRYQVTQFGKPVTLSCSQTLNHNVMYWYQQKSSQAPKLLFHYYDKDFNNEADTPDNFQSRRPNTSFCFLDIRSPGLGDTAMYLCATSNTDRGPFNEQFFGPGTRLTVL.

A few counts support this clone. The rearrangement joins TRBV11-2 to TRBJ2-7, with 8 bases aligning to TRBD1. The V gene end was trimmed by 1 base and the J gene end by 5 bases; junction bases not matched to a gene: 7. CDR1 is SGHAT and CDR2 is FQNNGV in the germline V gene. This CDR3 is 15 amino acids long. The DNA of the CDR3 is TGTGCCAGCAGCTTAGCCTGGACAGGGAGACACGAGCAGTACTTC. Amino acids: CASSLAWTGRHEQYF. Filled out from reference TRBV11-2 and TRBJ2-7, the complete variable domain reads EAGVAQSPRYKIIEKRQSVAFWCNPISGHATLYWYQQILGQGPKLLIQFQNNGVVDDSQLPKDRFSAERLKGVDSTLKIQPAKLEDSAVYLCASSLAWTGRHEQYFGPGTRLTVT.

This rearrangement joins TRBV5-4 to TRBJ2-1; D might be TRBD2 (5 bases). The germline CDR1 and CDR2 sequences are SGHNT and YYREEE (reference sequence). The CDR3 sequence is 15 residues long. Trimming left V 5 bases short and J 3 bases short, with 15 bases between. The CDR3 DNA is TGTGCCAGCAGAAGAGAGGGAGTCGGCTACAATGAGCAGTTCTTC. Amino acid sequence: CASRREGVGYNEQFF.

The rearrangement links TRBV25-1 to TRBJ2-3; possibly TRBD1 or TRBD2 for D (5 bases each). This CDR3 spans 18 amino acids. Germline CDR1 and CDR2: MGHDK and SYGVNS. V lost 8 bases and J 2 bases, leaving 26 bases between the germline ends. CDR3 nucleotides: TGTGCCAGCGCTCCCCGGGACCCCCAACAGGCTCACACAGATACGCAGTATTTT. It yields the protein CASAPRDPQQAHTDTQYF.

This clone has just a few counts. The CDR3 sequence is CSADGTDDTGELFF. In nucleotides, the CDR3 is TGCAGCGCAGACGGGACAGACGACACCGGGGAGCTGTTTTTT. V gene TRBV29-1 combines with J gene TRBJ2-2; 7 bases agree with TRBD1. Germline V CDR1 and CDR2: SQVTM, ANQGSEA. This CDR3 is 14 amino acids long. V was clipped by 7 bases and J by 3 bases; unmatched bases: 8.

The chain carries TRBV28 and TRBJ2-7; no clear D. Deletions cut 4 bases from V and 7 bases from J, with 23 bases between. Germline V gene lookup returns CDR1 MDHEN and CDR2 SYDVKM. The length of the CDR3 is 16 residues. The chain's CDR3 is CASSSPVASTWGEQYF. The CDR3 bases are TGTGCCAGCAGTTCCCCGGTCGCGAGCACCTGGGGAGAGCAGTACTTC.

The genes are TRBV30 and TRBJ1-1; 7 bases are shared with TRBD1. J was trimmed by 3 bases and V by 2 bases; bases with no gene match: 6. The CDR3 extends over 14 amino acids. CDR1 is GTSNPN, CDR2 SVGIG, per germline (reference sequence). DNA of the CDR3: TGTGCCTGGAGTTCAGGGGGGTCGGACACTGAAGCTTTCTTT. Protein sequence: CAWSSGGSDTEAFF.

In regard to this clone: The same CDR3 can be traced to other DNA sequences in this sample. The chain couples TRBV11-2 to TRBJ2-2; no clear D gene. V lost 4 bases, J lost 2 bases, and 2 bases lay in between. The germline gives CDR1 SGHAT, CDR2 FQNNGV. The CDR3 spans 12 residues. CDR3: CASSSNTGELFF. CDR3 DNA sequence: TGTGCCAGCAGCTCCAACACCGGGGAGCTGTTTTTT.

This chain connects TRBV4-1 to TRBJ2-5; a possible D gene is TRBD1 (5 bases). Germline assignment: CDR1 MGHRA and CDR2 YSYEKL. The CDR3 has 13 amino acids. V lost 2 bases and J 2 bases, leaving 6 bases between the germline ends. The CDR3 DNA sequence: TGCGCCAGCAGCCAAAGGGGACAAGAGACCCAGTACTTC. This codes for CASSQRGQETQYF.

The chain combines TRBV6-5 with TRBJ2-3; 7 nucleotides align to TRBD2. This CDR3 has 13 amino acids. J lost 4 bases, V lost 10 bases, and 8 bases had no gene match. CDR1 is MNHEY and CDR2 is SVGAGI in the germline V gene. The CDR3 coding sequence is TGTGCCACCCGCGGGAGTGCAGCAGATACGCAGTATTTT. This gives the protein CATRGSAADTQYF.

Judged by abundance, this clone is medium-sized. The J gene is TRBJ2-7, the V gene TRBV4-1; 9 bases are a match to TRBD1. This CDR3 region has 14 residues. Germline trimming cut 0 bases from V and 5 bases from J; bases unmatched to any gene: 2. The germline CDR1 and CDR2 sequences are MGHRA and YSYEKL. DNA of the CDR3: TGCGCCAGCAGCCAAGAACAGGGGGCGGACGAGCAGTACTTC. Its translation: CASSQEQGADEQYF.

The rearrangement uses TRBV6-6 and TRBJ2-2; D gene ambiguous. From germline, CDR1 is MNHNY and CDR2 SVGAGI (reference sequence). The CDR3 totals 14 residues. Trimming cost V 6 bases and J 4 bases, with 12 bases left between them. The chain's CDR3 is CASSPYSFTGELFF. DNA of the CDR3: TGTGCCAGCAGCCCCTACTCCTTCACCGGGGAGCTGTTTTTT.

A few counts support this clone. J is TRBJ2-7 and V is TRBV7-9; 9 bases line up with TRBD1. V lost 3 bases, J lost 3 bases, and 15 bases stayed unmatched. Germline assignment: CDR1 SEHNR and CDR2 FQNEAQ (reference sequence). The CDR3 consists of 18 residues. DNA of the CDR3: TGTGCCAGCAGCTTGGGCCCACCGGGACAGGGACTGGGCTACGAGCAGTACTTC. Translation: CASSLGPPGQGLGYEQYF.

CDR3 amino acids: CASGQQNTDTQYF. CDR3 coding DNA: TGCGCCAGTGGCCAACAGAACACAGATACGCAGTATTTT. The chain has TRBV5-1 and TRBJ2-3; D not resolved. CDR3 length: 13 amino acids. Trimming removed 8 bases from V and 2 bases from J, with 12 bases in between. Per the germline V gene, CDR1 is SGHRS and CDR2 is YFSETQ.

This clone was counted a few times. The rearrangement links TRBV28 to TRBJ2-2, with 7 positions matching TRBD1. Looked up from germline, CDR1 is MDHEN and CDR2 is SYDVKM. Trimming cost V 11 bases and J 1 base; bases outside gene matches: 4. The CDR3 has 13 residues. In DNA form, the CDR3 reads TGTGCCGCCACAGGGGTGAACACCGGGGAGCTGTTTTTT. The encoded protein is CAATGVNTGELFF.

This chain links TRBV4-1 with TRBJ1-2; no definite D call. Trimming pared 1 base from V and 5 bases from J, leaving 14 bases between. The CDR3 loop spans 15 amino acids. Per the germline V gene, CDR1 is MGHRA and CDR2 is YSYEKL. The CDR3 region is CASSQAWAAEYGYTF. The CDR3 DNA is TGCGCCAGCAGCCAAGCTTGGGCAGCAGAGTATGGCTACACCTTC.

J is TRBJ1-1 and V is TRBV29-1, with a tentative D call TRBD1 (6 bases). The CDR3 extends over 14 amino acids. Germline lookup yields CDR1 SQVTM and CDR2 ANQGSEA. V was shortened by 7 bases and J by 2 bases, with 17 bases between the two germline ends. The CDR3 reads CSGARTDVNTEAFF. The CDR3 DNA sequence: TGCAGCGGTGCCCGGACAGACGTTAACACTGAAGCTTTCTTT.

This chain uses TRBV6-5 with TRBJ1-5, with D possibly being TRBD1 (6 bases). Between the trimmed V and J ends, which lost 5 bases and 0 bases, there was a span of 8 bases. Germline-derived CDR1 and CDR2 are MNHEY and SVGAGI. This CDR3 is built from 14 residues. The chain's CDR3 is CASSTGLSNQPQHF. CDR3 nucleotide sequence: TGTGCCAGCAGTACAGGGCTTAGCAATCAGCCCCAGCATTTT.

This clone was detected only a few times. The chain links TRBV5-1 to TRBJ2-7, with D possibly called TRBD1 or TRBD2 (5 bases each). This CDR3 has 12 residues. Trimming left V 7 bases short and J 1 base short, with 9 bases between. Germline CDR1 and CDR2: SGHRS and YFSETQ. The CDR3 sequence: CASRGLSYEQYF. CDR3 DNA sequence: TGCGCCAGCCGGGGCCTTTCCTACGAGCAGTACTTC.